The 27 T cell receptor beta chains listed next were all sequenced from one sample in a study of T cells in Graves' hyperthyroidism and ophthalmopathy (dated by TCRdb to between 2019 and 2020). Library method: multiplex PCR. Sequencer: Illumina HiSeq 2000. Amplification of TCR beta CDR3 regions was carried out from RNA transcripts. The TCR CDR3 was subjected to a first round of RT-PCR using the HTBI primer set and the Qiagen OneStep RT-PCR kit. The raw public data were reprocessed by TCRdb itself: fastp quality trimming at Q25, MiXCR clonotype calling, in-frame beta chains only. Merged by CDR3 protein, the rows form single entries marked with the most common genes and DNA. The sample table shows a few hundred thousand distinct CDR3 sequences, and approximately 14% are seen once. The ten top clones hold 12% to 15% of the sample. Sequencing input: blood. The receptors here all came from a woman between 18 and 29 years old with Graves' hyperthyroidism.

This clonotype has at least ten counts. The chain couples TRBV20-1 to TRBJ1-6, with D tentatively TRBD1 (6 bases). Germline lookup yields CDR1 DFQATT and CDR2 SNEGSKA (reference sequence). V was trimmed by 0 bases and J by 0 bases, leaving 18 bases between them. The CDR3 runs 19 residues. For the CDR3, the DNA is TGCAGTGCTAGAGAATACAGGGTCGGGACAAGCTCCTATAATTCACCCCTCCACTTT. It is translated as CSAREYRVGTSSYNSPLHF.

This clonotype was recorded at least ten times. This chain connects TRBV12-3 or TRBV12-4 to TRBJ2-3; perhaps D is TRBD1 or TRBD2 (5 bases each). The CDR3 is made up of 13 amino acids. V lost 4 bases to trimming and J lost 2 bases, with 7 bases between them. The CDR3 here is CASSSGPTDTQYF. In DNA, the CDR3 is TGTGCCAGCAGTTCGGGGCCCACAGATACGCAGTATTTT.

CDR3 residues: CASSDWDRGQDTQYF. Written as DNA, the CDR3 is TGTGCCAGCAGTGATTGGGACAGGGGGCAAGATACGCAGTATTTT. The chain is built from TRBV6-1 and TRBJ2-3, with TRBD1 matching over 12 bases. The CDR3 consists of 15 residues. With 3 bases clipped from V and 5 bases from J, the junction kept 3 bases outside the gene matches. Per the germline V gene, CDR1 is MNHNS and CDR2 is SASEGT.

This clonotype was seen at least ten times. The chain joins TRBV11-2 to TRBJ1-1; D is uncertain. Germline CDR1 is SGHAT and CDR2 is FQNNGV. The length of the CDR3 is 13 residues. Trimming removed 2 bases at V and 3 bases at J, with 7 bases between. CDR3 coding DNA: TGTGCCAGCAGCTTAACATTTTACACTGAAGCTTTCTTT. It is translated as CASSLTFYTEAFF.

CDR3 region: CASRRTGTAEGEQFF. The CDR3 DNA is TGTGCCAGCAGGCGAACCGGGACGGCGGAGGGGGAGCAGTTCTTC. The chain couples TRBV3-1 to TRBJ2-1; weak D call: TRBD2 (6 bases). CDR3 length: 15 amino acids. Trimming shortened V by 6 bases and J by 10 bases, and 22 bases separated the two germline ends. The V gene's germline CDR1 is LGHDT and CDR2 YNNKEL (reference sequence).

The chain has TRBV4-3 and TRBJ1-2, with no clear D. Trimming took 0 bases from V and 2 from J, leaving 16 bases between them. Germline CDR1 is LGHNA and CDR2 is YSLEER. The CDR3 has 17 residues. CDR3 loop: CASSQDFLAGANYGYTF. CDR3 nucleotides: TGCGCCAGCAGCCAAGATTTTCTCGCGGGAGCCAACTATGGCTACACCTTC.

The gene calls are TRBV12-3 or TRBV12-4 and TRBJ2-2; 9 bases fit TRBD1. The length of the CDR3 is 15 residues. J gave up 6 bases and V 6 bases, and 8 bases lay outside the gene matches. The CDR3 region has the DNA TGTGCCAGCAGCCCGGGACAGGGTCTCCCCGGGGAGCTGTTTTTT. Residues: CASSPGQGLPGELFF.

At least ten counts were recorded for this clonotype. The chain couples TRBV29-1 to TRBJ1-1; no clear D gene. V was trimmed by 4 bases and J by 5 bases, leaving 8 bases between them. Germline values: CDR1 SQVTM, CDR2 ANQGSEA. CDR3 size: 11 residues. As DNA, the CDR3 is TGCAGCGTTGTTAAAGGGACTGAAGCTTTCTTT. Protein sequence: CSVVKGTEAFF.

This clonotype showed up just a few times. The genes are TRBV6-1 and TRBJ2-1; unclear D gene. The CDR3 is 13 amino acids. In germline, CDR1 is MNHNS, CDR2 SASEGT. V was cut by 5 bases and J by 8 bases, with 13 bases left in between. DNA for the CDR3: TGTGCCAGCAGTTTTGGGTCCAGCGATGAGCAGTTCTTC. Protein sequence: CASSFGSSDEQFF.

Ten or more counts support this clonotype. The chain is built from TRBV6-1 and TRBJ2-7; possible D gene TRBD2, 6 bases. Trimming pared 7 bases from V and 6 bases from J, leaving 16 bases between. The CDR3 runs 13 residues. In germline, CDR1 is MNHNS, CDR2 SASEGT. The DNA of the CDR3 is TGTGCCAGCACGGCTAGCGCGTTGTCCGAGCAGTACTTC. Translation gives CASTASALSEQYF.

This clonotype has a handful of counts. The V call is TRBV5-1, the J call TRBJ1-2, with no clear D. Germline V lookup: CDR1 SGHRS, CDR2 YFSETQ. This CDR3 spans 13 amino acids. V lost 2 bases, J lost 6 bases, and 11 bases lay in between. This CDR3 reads CASSFHGTDGYTF. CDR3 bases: TGCGCCAGCAGCTTTCACGGCACAGATGGCTACACCTTC.

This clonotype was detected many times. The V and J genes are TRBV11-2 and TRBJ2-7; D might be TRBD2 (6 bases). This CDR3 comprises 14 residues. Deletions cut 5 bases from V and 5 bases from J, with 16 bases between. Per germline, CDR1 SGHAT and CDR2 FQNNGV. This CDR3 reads CASSALREPHEQYF. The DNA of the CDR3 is TGTGCCAGCAGCGCCCTACGGGAGCCCCACGAGCAGTACTTC.

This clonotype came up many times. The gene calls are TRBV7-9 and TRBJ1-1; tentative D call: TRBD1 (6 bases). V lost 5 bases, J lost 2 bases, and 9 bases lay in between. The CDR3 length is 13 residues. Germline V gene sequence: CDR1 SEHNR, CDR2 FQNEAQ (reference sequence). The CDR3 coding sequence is TGTGCCAGCAGCGGACAGCAAAACACTGAAGCTTTCTTT. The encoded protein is CASSGQQNTEAFF.

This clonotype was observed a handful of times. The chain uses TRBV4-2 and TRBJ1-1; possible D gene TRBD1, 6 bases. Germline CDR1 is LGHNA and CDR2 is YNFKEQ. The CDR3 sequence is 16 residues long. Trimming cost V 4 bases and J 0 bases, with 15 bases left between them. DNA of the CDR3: TGTGCCAGCAGCCCCCAGTTGAGGGGGTTGAACACTGAAGCTTTCTTT. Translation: CASSPQLRGLNTEAFF.

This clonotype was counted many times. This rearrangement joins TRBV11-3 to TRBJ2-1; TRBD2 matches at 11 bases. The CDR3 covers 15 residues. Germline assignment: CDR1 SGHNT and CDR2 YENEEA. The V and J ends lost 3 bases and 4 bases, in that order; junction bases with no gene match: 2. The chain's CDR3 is CASSLGLAVYNEQFF. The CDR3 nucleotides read TGTGCCAGCAGCTTGGGACTAGCGGTTTACAATGAGCAGTTCTTC.

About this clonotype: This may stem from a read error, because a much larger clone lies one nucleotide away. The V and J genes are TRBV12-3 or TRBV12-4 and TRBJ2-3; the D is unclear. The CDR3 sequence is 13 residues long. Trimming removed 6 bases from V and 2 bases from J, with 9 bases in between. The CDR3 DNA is TGTGCCAGCAGCCTACCTCACACAGATACGCAGTATTTT. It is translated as CASSLPHTDTQYF.

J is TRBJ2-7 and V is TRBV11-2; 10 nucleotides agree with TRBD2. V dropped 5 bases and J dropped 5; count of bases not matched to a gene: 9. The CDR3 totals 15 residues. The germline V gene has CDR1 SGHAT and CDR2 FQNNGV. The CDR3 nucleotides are TGTGCCAGCAGCCCCAGAGCTAGCGGGGGAGACGAGCAGTACTTC. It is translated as CASSPRASGGDEQYF. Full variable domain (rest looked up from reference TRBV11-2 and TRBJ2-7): EAGVAQSPRYKIIEKRQSVAFWCNPISGHATLYWYQQILGQGPKLLIQFQNNGVVDDSQLPKDRFSAERLKGVDSTLKIQPAKLEDSAVYLCASSPRASGGDEQYFGPGTRLTVT.

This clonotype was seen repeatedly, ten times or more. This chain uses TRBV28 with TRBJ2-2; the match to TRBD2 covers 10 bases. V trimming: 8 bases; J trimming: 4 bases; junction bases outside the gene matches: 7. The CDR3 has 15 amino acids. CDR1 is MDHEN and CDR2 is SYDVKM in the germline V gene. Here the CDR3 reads CASRKAGGSTGELFF. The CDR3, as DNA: TGTGCCAGCCGTAAAGCGGGAGGGAGCACCGGGGAGCTGTTTTTT.

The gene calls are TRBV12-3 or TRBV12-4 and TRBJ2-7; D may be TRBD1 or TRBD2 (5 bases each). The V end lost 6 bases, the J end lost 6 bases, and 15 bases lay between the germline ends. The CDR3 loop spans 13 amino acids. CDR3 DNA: TGTGCCAGCAGCCCCGGGACGGCAAGCGAGCAGTACTTC. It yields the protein CASSPGTASEQYF.

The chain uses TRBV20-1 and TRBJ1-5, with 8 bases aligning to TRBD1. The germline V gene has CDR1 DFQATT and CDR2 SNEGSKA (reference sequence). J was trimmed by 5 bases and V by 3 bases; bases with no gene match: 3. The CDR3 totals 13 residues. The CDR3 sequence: CSARDREYQPQHF. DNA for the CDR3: TGCAGTGCTAGGGACAGGGAGTATCAGCCCCAGCATTTT.

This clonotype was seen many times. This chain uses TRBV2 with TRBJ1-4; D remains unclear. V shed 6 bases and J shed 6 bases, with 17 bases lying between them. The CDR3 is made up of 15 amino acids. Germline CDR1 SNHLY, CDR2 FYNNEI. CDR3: CASSLIGTSDEKLFF. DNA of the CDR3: TGTGCCAGCAGCTTGATCGGCACCTCAGATGAAAAACTGTTTTTT.

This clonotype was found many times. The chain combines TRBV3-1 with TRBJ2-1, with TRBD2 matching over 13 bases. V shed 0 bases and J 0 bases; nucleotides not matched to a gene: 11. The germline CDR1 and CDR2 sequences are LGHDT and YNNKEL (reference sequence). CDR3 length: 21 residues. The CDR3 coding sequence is TGTGCCAGCAGCCAAGATTGGGGACTAGCGGGGACCTCAAGCTCCTACAATGAGCAGTTCTTC. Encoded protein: CASSQDWGLAGTSSSYNEQFF.

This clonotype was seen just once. In DNA form, the CDR3 reads TGTGCCAGCAGCTTGGGTTCCCCCGGGGAGCTGTTTTTT. Residues: CASSLGSPGELFF. V and J are TRBV7-2 and TRBJ2-2; D not certain. The ends were cut back, 3 bases at V and 6 bases at J, with 8 bases in the middle. Germline V gives CDR1 SGHTA, CDR2 FQGNSA. The CDR3 totals 13 residues.

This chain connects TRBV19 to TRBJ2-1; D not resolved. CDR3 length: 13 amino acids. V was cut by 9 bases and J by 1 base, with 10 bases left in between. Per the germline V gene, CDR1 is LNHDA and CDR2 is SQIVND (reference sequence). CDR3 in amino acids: CASPVRSYNEQFF. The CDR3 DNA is TGTGCCAGCCCGGTTCGGTCCTACAATGAGCAGTTCTTC.

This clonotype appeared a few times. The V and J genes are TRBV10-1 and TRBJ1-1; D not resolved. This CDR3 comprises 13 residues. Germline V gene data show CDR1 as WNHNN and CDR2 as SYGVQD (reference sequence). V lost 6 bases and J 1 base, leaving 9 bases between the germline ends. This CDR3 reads CASSAQPNTEAFF. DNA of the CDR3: TGCGCCAGCAGCGCTCAGCCGAACACTGAAGCTTTCTTT.

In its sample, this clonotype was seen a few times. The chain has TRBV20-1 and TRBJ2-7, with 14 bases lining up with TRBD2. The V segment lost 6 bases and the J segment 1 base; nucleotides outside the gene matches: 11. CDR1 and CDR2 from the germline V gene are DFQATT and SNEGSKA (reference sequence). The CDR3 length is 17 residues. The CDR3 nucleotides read TGCAGTGCCCCCCCTCGACTAGCGGGAGGGCCTTCCTACGAGCAGTACTTC. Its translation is CSAPPRLAGGPSYEQYF.

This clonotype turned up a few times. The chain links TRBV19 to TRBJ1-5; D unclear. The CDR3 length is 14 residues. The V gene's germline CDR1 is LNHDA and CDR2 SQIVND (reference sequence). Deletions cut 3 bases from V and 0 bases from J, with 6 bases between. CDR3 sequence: CASSIRHSNQPQHF. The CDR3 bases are TGTGCCAGTAGTATCCGCCATAGCAATCAGCCCCAGCATTTT.